The present entry profiles one TCR beta chain with its context. No antigen is known for it. This sample is drawn from a study of graft-versus-host responses after intestinal transplantation. For the study at large: Anti-thymocyte globulin served as induction for all recipients, who then took tacrolimus and steroids for three to four years. Broader study findings: GvH clones detected in recipient marrow included some appearing first in ileum or blood. Maximum circulating GvH clone levels tracked with early post-transplant HvG decreases.

Germline CDR1 and CDR2: SGDLS and YYNGEE. The CDR3 contains 15 residues. V was shortened by 0 bases and J by 0 bases, with 7 bases between the two germline ends. Here immunoSEQ multiplex PCR was the method, and the copy in TCRdb shows in-frame clones only, minus some. The data contain about 120,000 clones, roughly 95% of them singletons. V gene TRBV9 combines with J gene TRBJ1-3; D not certain. The receptor was isolated from a human donor who received an intestinal transplant. The material sequenced was unstimulated CD8+ T cells sorted from spleen or lymph node cells, taken before intestinal transplant. The CDR3 loop is CASSVGRDSGNTIYF. The CDR3 DNA reads TGTGCCAGCAGCGTAGGGAGGGACTCTGGAAACACCATATATTTT.